This TCR beta chain was retrieved from a study of identifying expanded T cells in peripheral blood. During the collection period, no donor immune events like infections were recorded. Germline loops: CDR1 MNHNY, CDR2 SVGAGI (reference sequence). The CDR3 contains 11 residues. V was shortened by 4 bases and J by 7 bases, with 7 bases between the two germline ends. Libraries were prepared by immunoSEQ multiplex PCR; TCRdb keeps only in-frame clonotypes and omits some of them. The sample holds about 63,000 clones, about 83% seen once. The count of this clone is one. Antigen: not known. Notes on the study in general: Across healthy donors, higher total template counts meant significantly greater approximately 2-week count variance. Roughly 1.1 clones differed between technical replicates, versus about 15 and 19 over time.

This receptor was taken from a person between 18 and 70 years old in good health. The chain combines TRBV6-6 with TRBJ2-5, with TRBD1 as a possible D gene (5 bases). The sequencing input was blood. This chain's CDR3 is CASSSTGTQYF. The CDR3 nucleotides are TGTGCCAGCAGTTCCACAGGGACCCAGTACTTC.